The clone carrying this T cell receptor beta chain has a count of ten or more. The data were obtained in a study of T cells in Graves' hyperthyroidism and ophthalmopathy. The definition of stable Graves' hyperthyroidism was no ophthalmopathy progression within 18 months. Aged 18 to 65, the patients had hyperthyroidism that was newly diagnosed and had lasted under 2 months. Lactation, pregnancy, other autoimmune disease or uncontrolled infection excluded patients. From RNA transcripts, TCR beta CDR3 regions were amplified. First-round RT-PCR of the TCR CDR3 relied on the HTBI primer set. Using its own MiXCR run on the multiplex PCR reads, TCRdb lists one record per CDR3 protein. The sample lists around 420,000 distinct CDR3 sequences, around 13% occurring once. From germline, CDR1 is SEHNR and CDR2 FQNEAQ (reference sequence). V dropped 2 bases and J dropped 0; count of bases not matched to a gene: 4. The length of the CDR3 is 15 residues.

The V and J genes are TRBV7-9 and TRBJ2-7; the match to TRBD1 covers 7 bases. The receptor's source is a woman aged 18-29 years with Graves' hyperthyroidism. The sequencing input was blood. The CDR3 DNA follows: TGTGCCAGCAGCTTACCGGCAGGGGGCTCCTACGAGCAGTACTTC. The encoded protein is CASSLPAGGSYEQYF.